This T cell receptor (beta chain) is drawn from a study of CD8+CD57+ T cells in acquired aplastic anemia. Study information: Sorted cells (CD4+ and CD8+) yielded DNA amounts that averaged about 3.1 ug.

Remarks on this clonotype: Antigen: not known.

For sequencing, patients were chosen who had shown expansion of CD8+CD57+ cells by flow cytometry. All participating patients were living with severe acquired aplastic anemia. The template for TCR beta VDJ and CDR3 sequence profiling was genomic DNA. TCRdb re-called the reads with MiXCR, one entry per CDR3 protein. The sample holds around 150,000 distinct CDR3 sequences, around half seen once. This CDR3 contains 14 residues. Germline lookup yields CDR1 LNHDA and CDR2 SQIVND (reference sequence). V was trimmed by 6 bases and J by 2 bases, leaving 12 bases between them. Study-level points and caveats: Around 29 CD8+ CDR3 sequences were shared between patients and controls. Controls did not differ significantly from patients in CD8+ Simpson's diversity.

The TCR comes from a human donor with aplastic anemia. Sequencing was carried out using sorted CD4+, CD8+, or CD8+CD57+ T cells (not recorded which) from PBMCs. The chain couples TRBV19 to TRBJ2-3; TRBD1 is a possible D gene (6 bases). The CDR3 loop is CASSRQEVTDTQYF. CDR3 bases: TGTGCCAGTAGCCGACAGGAGGTCACAGATACGCAGTATTTT.